One sample yielded the 21 T cell receptor beta chains listed below, sequenced in a study of PD-1 and CTLA-4 blockade in melanoma. The repertoire was sequenced with immunoSEQ multiplex PCR; TCRdb's copy has only in-frame clones and lacks some. The profile shows some 33,000 clones, 88% of them singletons. The sample consisted of CD8+ T cells from peripheral blood, taken from a patient given anti-PD-1 treatment. Receptors were obtained from a human donor with melanoma.

The chain has TRBV27 and TRBJ1-6; D might be TRBD1 (6 bases). Germline V lookup: CDR1 MNHEY, CDR2 SMNVEV (reference sequence). This CDR3 has 14 residues. Trimming left V 6 bases short and J 6 bases short, with 12 bases between. The CDR3 sequence is CASRWGGGNSPLHF. The CDR3 DNA follows: TGTGCCAGCAGATGGGGGGGCGGTAATTCACCCCTCCACTTT.

The chain is built from TRBV7-9 and TRBJ2-5, with 7 positions matching TRBD2. V lost 5 bases and J lost 9; bases outside the gene matches: 6. The CDR3 extends over 12 amino acids. CDR1 is SEHNR, CDR2 FQNEAQ, per germline (reference sequence). The CDR3 DNA reads as TGTGCCAGCAGCCCCCCTCGGGAGGCCCAGTACTTC. This gives the protein CASSPPREAQYF. The full variable domain, with the rest looked up from reference TRBV7-9 and TRBJ2-5, is DTGVSQNPRHKITKRGQNVTFRCDPISEHNRLYWYRQTLGQGPEFLTYFQNEAQLEKSRLLSDRFSAERPKGSFSTLEIQRTEQGDSAMYLCASSPPREAQYFGPGTRLLVL.

This clone was found a few times. The chain combines TRBV19 with TRBJ1-6; D ambiguous. This CDR3 has 15 amino acids. From germline, CDR1 is LNHDA and CDR2 SQIVND (reference sequence). V was trimmed by 6 bases and J by 8 bases, leaving 17 bases between them. In DNA form, the CDR3 reads TGTGCCAGTAGGCTAGTCGGCTCCCGGGATTCACCCCTCCACTTT. It codes for CASRLVGSRDSPLHF.

This clone is categorized as large. The chain recombines TRBV27 with TRBJ1-2, with D possibly TRBD1 on 5 matching bases. Germline assignment: CDR1 MNHEY and CDR2 SMNVEV (reference sequence). Trimming removed 8 bases from V and 5 bases from J, with 15 bases in between. This CDR3 region has 13 residues. The CDR3 DNA sequence: TGTGCCAGCGGATATGGGGGTCGGTATGGCTACACCTTC. This translates into CASGYGGRYGYTF.

This chain uses TRBV27 with TRBJ1-2; possibly TRBD1 for D (5 bases). This CDR3 is 11 amino acids long. Germline values: CDR1 MNHEY, CDR2 SMNVEV (reference sequence). V was trimmed by 5 bases and J by 8 bases, leaving 9 bases between them. The CDR3 nucleotides are TGTGCCAGCAGTGGGGGAGGCGGCTACACCTTC. It is translated as CASSGGGGYTF.

The chain couples TRBV6-5 to TRBJ2-7; 8 nucleotides align to TRBD1. The ends lost 7 bases at V and 1 base at J; junction bases unmatched: 3. Germline V gene data show CDR1 as MNHEY and CDR2 as SVGAGI. The CDR3 extends over 13 amino acids. CDR3 nucleotides: TGTGCCAGCACCCGACAGGGGTCCTACGAGCAGTACTTC. Amino acid sequence: CASTRQGSYEQYF.

The V gene is TRBV11-2, the J gene TRBJ1-5; TRBD1 is a possible D gene (5 bases). This CDR3 spans 15 amino acids. The V gene lost 3 bases and the J gene lost 5 bases, with 14 bases spanning the gap. Germline V gene sequence: CDR1 SGHAT, CDR2 FQNNGV. The CDR3, as DNA: TGTGCCAGCAGCTTGAGGGGCAGGCCAGATCAGCCCCAGCATTTT. It encodes CASSLRGRPDQPQHF.

The V call is TRBV27, the J call TRBJ1-1; D call uncertain. Trimming shortened V by 8 bases and J by 6 bases, and 16 bases separated the two germline ends. The CDR3 length is 13 residues. CDR1 and CDR2 from the germline V gene are MNHEY and SMNVEV (reference sequence). The CDR3 DNA follows: TGTGCCAGCTCCCCGGGGAGAGGCGCTGAAGCTTTCTTT. Its protein is CASSPGRGAEAFF.

Here the CDR3 reads CAVWAGATGELFF. DNA for the CDR3: TGTGCCGTCTGGGCAGGGGCTACCGGGGAGCTGTTTTTT. This chain connects TRBV7-8 to TRBJ2-2, with D possibly being TRBD1 (6 bases). V lost 11 bases and J lost 5, with 15 bases in between. The CDR3 loop spans 13 amino acids. Germline CDR1 and CDR2: SGHVS and FQNEAQ. Using reference TRBV7-8 and TRBJ2-2 for the parts outside the CDR3, the full variable domain is GAGVSQSPRYKVAKRGQDVALRCDPISGHVSLFWYQQALGQGPEFLTYFQNEAQLDKSGLPSDRFFAERPEGSVSTLKIQRTQQEDSAVYLCAVWAGATGELFFGEGSRLTVL.

The chain recombines TRBV28 with TRBJ1-1, with TRBD1 as a possible D gene (5 bases). Trimming shortened V by 6 bases and J by 7 bases, and 24 bases separated the two germline ends. The CDR3 totals 16 residues. The germline CDR1 and CDR2 sequences are MDHEN and SYDVKM. The CDR3 nucleotides are TGTGCCAGCAGCCACCCTTGGACACAGGAGGGTGTTGAAGCTTTCTTT. It specifies CASSHPWTQEGVEAFF.

The chain combines TRBV12-3 or TRBV12-4 with TRBJ2-1; D gene unclear. Trimming took off 5 bases at V and 0 bases at J, with 5 bases between the two ends. CDR3 length: 13 residues. The chain's CDR3 is CASSPFSYNEQFF. The CDR3 DNA reads as TGTGCCAGCAGTCCCTTCTCCTACAATGAGCAGTTCTTC.

V is TRBV6-2 or TRBV6-3 and J is TRBJ1-2; D is perhaps TRBD1 (6 bases). Trimming stripped 5 bases from V and 5 bases from J, with 18 bases between. Germline V lookup: CDR1 MNHEY, CDR2 SVGEGT. The CDR3 consists of 15 residues. For the CDR3, the DNA is TGTGCCAGCAGTCTCCCGGGGGGCGCCGGGTATGGCTACACCTTC. It encodes CASSLPGGAGYGYTF.

In its sample, this clone was seen once. CDR3 sequence reads: CAISETDTQYF. The DNA for the CDR3 is TGTGCCATCAGTGAGACAGATACGCAGTATTTT. The chain employs TRBV10-3 and TRBJ2-3; D remains ambiguous. This CDR3 is 11 amino acids long. CDR1 and CDR2 (germline): ENHRY, SYGVKD. Trimming left V 2 bases short and J 3 bases short, with 0 bases between.

J is TRBJ1-2 and V is TRBV2; unclear D gene. The germline V gene encodes CDR1 SNHLY and CDR2 FYNNEI. This CDR3 is built from 12 residues. Trimming took off 10 bases at V and 6 bases at J, with 15 bases between the two ends. The CDR3, as DNA: TGTGCCACTGGCGGCGGGATAGATGGCTACACCTTC. This sequence encodes CATGGGIDGYTF.

The chain combines TRBV29-1 with TRBJ1-2; a weak D match, TRBD1 (6 bases). This CDR3 comprises 16 residues. V was pared by 3 bases and J by 8 bases, with 25 bases between. The germline gives CDR1 SQVTM, CDR2 ANQGSEA. This CDR3 is CSVENPTGGGEGGYTF. The CDR3 DNA reads as TGCAGCGTTGAGAATCCCACGGGGGGCGGGGAGGGAGGCTACACCTTC.

This clone was detected only once. The chain recombines TRBV3-1 (or the pseudogene TRBV3-2) with TRBJ2-1; D uncertain. The germline V and J ends were trimmed by 0 bases and 2 bases, with 14 bases remaining between them. This CDR3 is built from 17 residues. Germline-derived CDR1 and CDR2 are LGHDT and YNNKEL (reference sequence). The chain's CDR3 is CASSQELPEGAYNEQFF. CDR3 DNA: TGTGCCAGCAGCCAAGAACTCCCCGAAGGCGCCTACAATGAGCAGTTCTTC.

The chain joins TRBV4-1 to TRBJ1-6; 7 bases fit TRBD1. Looked up from germline, CDR1 is MGHRA and CDR2 is YSYEKL. This CDR3 region has 14 residues. V gave up 0 bases and J gave up 7 bases; unmatched junction bases: 0. CDR3 sequence (DNA): TGCGCCAGCAGCCAAGAGGGACAGAATTCACCCCTCCACTTT. It specifies CASSQEGQNSPLHF.

This chain joins TRBV28 and TRBJ2-3; 8 bases align to TRBD1. Germline V gene sequence: CDR1 MDHEN, CDR2 SYDVKM. This CDR3 has 16 residues. The J segment lost 0 bases and the V segment lost 3 bases, leaving 5 bases of the junction unmatched. The CDR3 DNA reads as TGTGCCAGCAGTTTCCATTGGACAGGGAGCACAGATACGCAGTATTTT. It yields the protein CASSFHWTGSTDTQYF.

The chain uses TRBV7-9 and TRBJ1-1, with D possibly being TRBD1 (6 bases). The CDR3 covers 15 residues. CDR1 and CDR2 from the germline V gene are SEHNR and FQNEAQ (reference sequence). The ends were cut back, 1 base at V and 5 bases at J, with 14 bases in the middle. CDR3 protein: CASSLGSGTSTEAFF. As DNA, the CDR3 is TGTGCCAGCAGCTTAGGGTCAGGGACAAGTACTGAAGCTTTCTTT.

The rearrangement joins TRBV28 to TRBJ1-5; a possible D gene is TRBD1 (5 bases). CDR3 length: 14 residues. The V end lost 5 bases, the J end lost 3 bases, and 11 bases lay between the germline ends. Germline V gene data show CDR1 as MDHEN and CDR2 as SYDVKM. CDR3 amino acids: CASSPPGFNQPQHF. CDR3 DNA sequence: TGTGCCAGCAGTCCCCCAGGGTTCAATCAGCCCCAGCATTTT.

V gene TRBV2 combines with J gene TRBJ1-2, with TRBD1 identical over 9 bases. Germline V lookup: CDR1 SNHLY, CDR2 FYNNEI. This CDR3 has 13 residues. J lost 1 base, V lost 6 bases, and 0 bases had no gene match. The CDR3 DNA reads as TGTGCCAGCAGGGGACAGGGTAACTATGGCTACACCTTC. Protein product: CASRGQGNYGYTF.